Listed below are T cell receptor beta chains from one sample, sequenced in a study of vaccination and CD4 T cells after COVID-19. No antigen is known for these receptors. From the PCR reads, TCRdb called clonotypes with MiXCR, one entry per CDR3 protein. Here the sample spans more than 10,000 distinct CDR3 sequences, approximately 30% being singletons. Sequencing used CD4+ T cells from blood, cultured in vitro, obtained after SARS-CoV-2 vaccination. The receptors here all came from a human donor who had recovered from COVID-19. Both conserved end residues are part of each CDR3. A D gene is named only where the DNA matches it firmly. A clone size is listed for some rows: how often the clone was seen (once, few, many), or a class if it is expanded.

14 NA TRBJ2-7 TRBV5-6 NA CASSLDSQHYEQYF TGTGCCAGCAGTTTGGACAGTCAACACTACGAGCAGTACTTC
13 NA TRBJ2-3 TRBV6-5 NA CASSYGGTDTQYF TGTGCCAGCAGTTACGGGGGAACAGATACGCAGTATTTT
15 NA TRBJ1-2 TRBV7-2 NA CASSLAGRTPYGYTF TGTGCCAGCAGCTTAGCGGGCAGGACACCCTATGGCTACACCTTC
14 TRBD1 TRBJ2-2 TRBV27 few CASTRDRGAGELFF TGTGCCAGCACCAGGGACAGGGGGGCCGGGGAGCTGTTTTTT
15 TRBD1 TRBJ1-4 TRBV20-1 few CSARDGDRNNEKLFF TGCAGTGCTAGAGATGGGGACAGGAATAATGAAAAACTGTTTTTT
16 TRBD1 TRBJ2-7 TRBV27 NA CASRTGGRGSRNEQYF TGTGCCAGCAGAACAGGGGGTAGGGGCTCTCGAAACGAGCAGTACTTC
17 TRBD1 TRBJ1-6 TRBV27 NA CASSFREGAAYNSPLHF TGTGCCAGCAGTTTCAGGGAGGGGGCCGCCTATAATTCACCCCTCCACTTT
18 TRBD2 TRBJ2-1 TRBV6-2/TRBV6-3 NA CASSPRTSGTGVYNEQFF TGTGCCAGCAGCCCTCGGACTAGCGGGACCGGTGTATACAATGAGCAGTTCTTC
10 NA TRBJ2-7 TRBV20-1 few CSLVKLEQYF TGCAGCTTGGTTAAGCTCGAGCAGTATTTC
14 NA TRBJ1-5 TRBV20-1 NA CSARRQGNNQPQHF TGCAGTGCTAGACGGCAGGGGAACAATCAGCCCCAGCATTTT
16 NA TRBJ2-7 TRBV11-2 NA CASSLEDARSSYEQYF TGTGCCAGCAGCTTAGAGGATGCCCGGAGCTCCTACGAGCAGTACTTC
16 NA TRBJ1-6 TRBV6-1 medium-sized CASSAMPRPGDSPLHF TGTGCCAGCAGCGCTATGCCCCGACCAGGGGATTCACCCCTCCACTTT
13 NA TRBJ1-1 TRBV14 NA CASSQGHNTEAFF TGTGCCAGCAGCCAAGGACATAACACTGAAGCTTTCTTT
13 TRBD1 TRBJ2-5 TRBV19 NA CASSSTGGETQYF TGTGCCAGTAGTTCTACAGGGGGGGAGACCCAGTACTTC
17 TRBD2 TRBJ2-1 TRBV7-2 NA CASRQKLAVSSYNEQFF TGTGCCAGCAGGCAAAAACTAGCGGTGAGCTCCTACAATGAGCAGTTCTTC
14 NA TRBJ2-7 TRBV20-1 NA CSAKLDLQRGEQYF TGCAGTGCTAAACTGGACCTGCAACGAGGCGAGCAGTACTTC
14 NA TRBJ2-7 TRBV28 NA CASSLALRGREQYF TGTGCCAGCAGTTTGGCTCTTAGGGGTCGCGAGCAGTACTTC
15 TRBD1 TRBJ2-7 TRBV7-7 NA CASSDGTGANYEQYF TGTGCCAGCAGCGACGGGACAGGGGCCAACTACGAGCAGTACTTC
18 TRBD1 TRBJ2-5 TRBV7-9 NA CASSSTRGHLSIVETQYF TGTGCCAGCAGCTCGACGAGGGGGCATCTTTCAATAGTTGAGACCCAGTACTTC
13 NA TRBJ2-1 TRBV7-3 few CASSFKVHNEQFF TGTGCCAGCAGCTTTAAAGTTCACAATGAGCAGTTCTTC
16 TRBD1 TRBJ2-1 TRBV4-2 NA CASSQGPQGVYNEQFF TGTGCCAGCAGCCAAGGGCCGCAGGGGGTTTACAATGAGCAGTTCTTC
15 NA TRBJ1-2 TRBV30 NA CAWSPTSSRPYGYTF TGTGCCTGGAGCCCGACATCGTCCAGGCCCTATGGCTACACCTTC
14 TRBD1 TRBJ2-3 TRBV30 NA CARRQGDSADTQYF TGTGCCAGAAGACAGGGGGACAGTGCAGATACGCAGTATTTT
16 TRBD1 TRBJ2-5 TRBV4-2 few CASSQVGTAYQETQYF TGTGCCAGCAGCCAAGTTGGGACAGCGTACCAAGAGACCCAGTACTTC
14 NA TRBJ2-7 TRBV7-2 NA CASSLQEPGWEQYF TGTGCCAGCAGCTTACAGGAACCGGGGTGGGAGCAGTACTTC
18 NA TRBJ1-6 TRBV4-3 NA CASSQFLQGSSYNSPLHF TGCGCCAGCAGCCAATTCCTACAGGGTAGCTCCTATAATTCACCCCTCCACTTT
16 NA TRBJ2-1 TRBV7-2 few CASSLELAGWGNEQFF TGTGCCAGCAGCTTAGAACTAGCCGGTTGGGGCAATGAGCAGTTCTTC
13 NA TRBJ1-6 TRBV28 NA CATWWGVGSPLHF TGTGCCACTTGGTGGGGGGTGGGCTCACCCCTCCACTTT
16 NA TRBJ2-5 TRBV4-3 NA CASSQTRVGYQETQYF TGCGCCAGCAGCCAGACCCGGGTTGGCTACCAAGAGACCCAGTACTTC
16 NA TRBJ2-1 TRBV11-2 few CASSLRRVSSYNEQFF TGTGCCAGCAGCTTACGGAGGGTATCCTCCTACAATGAGCAGTTCTTC
16 TRBD2 TRBJ2-7 TRBV6-5 NA CASSYSASGGSDEQYF TGTGCCAGCAGTTACTCGGCTAGCGGGGGGTCCGACGAGCAGTACTTC
11 NA TRBJ2-5 TRBV7-9 NA CASSRKETQYF TGTGCCAGCAGCCGGAAAGAGACCCAGTACTTC
13 NA TRBJ2-5 TRBV20-1 large CSASYKSQETQYF TGCAGTGCTAGTTACAAATCCCAAGAGACCCAGTACTTC
19 TRBD2 TRBJ2-1 TRBV20-1 few CSAHSGLAGEGYIYNEQFF TGCAGTGCGCACTCCGGACTAGCGGGAGAGGGGTACATTTACAATGAGCAGTTCTTC
14 NA TRBJ1-1 TRBV27 NA CASGRYGWNTEAFF TGTGCCAGCGGTCGGTACGGATGGAACACTGAAGCTTTCTTT
13 NA TRBJ2-1 TRBV7-2 few CASGTYLANEQFF TGTGCCAGCGGCACGTACCTAGCGAATGAGCAGTTCTTC
16 TRBD1 TRBJ2-3 TRBV11-2 NA CASSLSTGVPTDTQYF TGTGCCAGCAGCTTATCGACAGGGGTCCCCACAGATACGCAGTATTTT